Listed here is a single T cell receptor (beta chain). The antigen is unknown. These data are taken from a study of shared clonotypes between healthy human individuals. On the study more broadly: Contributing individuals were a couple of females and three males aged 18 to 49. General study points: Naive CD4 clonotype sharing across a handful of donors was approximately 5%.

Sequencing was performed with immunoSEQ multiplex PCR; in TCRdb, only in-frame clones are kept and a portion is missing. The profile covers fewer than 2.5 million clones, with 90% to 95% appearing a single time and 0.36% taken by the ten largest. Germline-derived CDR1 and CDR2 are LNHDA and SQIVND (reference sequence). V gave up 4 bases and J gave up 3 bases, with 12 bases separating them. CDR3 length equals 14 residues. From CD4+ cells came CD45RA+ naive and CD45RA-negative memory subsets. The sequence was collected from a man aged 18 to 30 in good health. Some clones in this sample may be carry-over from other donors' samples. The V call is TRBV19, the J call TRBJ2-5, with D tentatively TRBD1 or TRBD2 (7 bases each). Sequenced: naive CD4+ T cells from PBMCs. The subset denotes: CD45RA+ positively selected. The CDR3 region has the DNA TGTGCCAGTAGTAAACAGGGGAGGGAAGAGACCCAGTACTTC. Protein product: CASSKQGREETQYF.